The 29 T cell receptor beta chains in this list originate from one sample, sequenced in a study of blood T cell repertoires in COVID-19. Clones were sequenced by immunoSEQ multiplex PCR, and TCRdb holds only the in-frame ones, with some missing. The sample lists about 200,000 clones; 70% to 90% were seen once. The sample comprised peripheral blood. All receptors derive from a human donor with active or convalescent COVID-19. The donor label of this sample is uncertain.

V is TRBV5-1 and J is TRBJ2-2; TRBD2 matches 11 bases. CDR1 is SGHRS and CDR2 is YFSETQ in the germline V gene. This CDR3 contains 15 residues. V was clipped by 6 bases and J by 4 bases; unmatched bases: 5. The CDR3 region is CASKETSGATGELFF. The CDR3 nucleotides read TGCGCCAGCAAGGAGACTAGCGGGGCCACCGGGGAGCTGTTTTTT.

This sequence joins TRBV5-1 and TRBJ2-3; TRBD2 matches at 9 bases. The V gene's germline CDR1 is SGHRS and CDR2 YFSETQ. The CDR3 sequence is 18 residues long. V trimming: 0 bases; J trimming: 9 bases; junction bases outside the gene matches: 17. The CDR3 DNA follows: TGCGCCAGCAGCTTGGCCCCGACCGGGACTAGCACACCCCTGACGCAGTATTTT. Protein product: CASSLAPTGTSTPLTQYF.

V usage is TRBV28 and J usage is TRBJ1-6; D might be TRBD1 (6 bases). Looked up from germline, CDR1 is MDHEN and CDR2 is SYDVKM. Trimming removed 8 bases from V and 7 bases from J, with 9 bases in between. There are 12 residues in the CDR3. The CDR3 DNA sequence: TGTGCCAGCTATCAGGGGAATTCACCCCTCCACTTT. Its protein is CASYQGNSPLHF.

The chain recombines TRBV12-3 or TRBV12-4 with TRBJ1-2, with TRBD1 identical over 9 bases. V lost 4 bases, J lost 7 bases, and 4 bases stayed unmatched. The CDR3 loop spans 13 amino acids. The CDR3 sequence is CASSYGTGSGYTF. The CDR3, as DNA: TGTGCCAGCAGTTATGGGACAGGGTCTGGCTACACCTTC.

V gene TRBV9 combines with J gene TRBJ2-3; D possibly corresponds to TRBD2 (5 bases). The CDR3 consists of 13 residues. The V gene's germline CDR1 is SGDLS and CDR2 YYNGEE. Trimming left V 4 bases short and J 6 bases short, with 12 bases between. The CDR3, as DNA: TGTGCCAGCAGCACCCGAAGGGAGGATACGCAGTATTTT. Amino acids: CASSTRREDTQYF.

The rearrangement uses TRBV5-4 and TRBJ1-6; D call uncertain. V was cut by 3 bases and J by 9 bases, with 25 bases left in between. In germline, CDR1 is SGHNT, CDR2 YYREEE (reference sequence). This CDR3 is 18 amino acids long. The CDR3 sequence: CASSSDKGNAGRFSPLHF. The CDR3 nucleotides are TGTGCCAGCAGCTCCGACAAAGGGAACGCTGGGAGGTTTTCACCCCTCCACTTT.

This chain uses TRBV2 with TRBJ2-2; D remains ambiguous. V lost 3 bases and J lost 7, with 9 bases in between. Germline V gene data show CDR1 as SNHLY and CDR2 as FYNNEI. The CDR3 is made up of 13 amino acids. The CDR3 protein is CASSDWAGGELFF. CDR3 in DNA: TGTGCCAGCAGTGATTGGGCCGGCGGGGAGCTGTTTTTT. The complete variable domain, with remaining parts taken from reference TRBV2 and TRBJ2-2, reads EPEVTQTPSHQVTQMGQEVILRCVPISNHLYFYWYRQILGQKVEFLVSFYNNEISEKSEIFDDQFSVERPDGSNFTLKIRSTKLEDSAMYFCASSDWAGGELFFGEGSRLTVL.

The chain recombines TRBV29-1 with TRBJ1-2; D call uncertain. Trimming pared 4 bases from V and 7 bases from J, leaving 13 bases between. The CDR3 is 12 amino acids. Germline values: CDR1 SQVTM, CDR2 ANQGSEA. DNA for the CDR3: TGCAGCGTTGTGGTACGGGATGCTGGCTACACCTTC. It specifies CSVVVRDAGYTF.

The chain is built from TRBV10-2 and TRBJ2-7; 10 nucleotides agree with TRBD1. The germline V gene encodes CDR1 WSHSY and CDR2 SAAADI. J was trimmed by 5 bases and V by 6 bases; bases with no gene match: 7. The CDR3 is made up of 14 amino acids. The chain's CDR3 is CASSWDRGSNEQYF. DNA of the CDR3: TGCGCCAGCAGCTGGGACAGGGGATCCAACGAGCAGTACTTC.

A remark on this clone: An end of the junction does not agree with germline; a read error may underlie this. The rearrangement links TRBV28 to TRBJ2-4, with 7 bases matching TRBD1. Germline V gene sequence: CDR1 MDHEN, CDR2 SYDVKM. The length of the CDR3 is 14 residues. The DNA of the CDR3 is TGTGCCAGCAGTTCATTAACCAATCCGGGACAGAGCCAATTC. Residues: CASSSLTNPGQSQF.

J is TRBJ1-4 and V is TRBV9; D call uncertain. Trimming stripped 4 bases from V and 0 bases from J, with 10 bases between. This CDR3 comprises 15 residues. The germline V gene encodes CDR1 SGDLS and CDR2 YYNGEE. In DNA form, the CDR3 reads TGTGCCAGCAGCCCAGGAAACCCAACTAATGAAAAACTGTTTTTT. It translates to CASSPGNPTNEKLFF.

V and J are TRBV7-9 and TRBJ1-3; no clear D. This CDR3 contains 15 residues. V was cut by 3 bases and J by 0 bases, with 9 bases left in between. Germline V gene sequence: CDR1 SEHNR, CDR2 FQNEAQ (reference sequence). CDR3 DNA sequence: TGTGCCAGCAGCTTTCTGAGCAACTCTGGAAACACCATATATTTT. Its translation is CASSFLSNSGNTIYF.

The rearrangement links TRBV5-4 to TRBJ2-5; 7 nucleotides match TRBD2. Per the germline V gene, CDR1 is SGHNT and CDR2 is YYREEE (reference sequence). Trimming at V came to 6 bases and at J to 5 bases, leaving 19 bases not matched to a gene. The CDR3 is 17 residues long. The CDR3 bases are TGTGCCAGCAAGGGCAGGGAAAGCCTAGCGGAGGGGGAGACCCAGTACTTC. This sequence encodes CASKGRESLAEGETQYF.

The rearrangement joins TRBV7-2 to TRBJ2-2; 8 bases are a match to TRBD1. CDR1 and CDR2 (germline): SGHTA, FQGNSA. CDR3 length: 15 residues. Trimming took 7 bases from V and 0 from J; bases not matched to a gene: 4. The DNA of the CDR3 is TGTGCCAGCAAGACAGGGGCTACGAACACCGGGGAGCTGTTTTTT. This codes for CASKTGATNTGELFF.

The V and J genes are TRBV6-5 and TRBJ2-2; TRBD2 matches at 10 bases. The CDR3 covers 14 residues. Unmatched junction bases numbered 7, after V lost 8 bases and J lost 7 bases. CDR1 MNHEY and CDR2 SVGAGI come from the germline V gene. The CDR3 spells CASRAGGGVGELFF. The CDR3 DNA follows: TGTGCCAGCCGAGCGGGAGGGGGCGTCGGGGAGCTGTTTTTT.

The DNA of the CDR3 is TGTGCCAGCTCCCTCCGGGAACCAACTAATGAAAAACTGTTTTTT. Protein: CASSLREPTNEKLFF. The chain employs TRBV18 and TRBJ1-4; unclear D gene. Germline lookup yields CDR1 KGHSH and CDR2 LQKENI. Trimming shortened V by 6 bases and J by 0 bases, and 11 bases separated the two germline ends. The CDR3 is 15 residues long.

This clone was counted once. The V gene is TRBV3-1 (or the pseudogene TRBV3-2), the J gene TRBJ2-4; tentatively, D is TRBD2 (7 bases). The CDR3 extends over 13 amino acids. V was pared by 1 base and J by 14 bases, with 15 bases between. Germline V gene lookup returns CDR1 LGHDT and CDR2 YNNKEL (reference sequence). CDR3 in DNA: TGTGCCAGCAGCCAAGGTCAGACAGGACTAGAGTACTTC. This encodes CASSQGQTGLEYF.

The CDR3: CASSQKLLAPGELFF. In nucleotides, the CDR3 is TGTGCCAGCAGCCAAAAATTACTAGCTCCCGGGGAGCTGTTTTTT. V usage is TRBV14 and J usage is TRBJ2-2, with D possibly matching TRBD2 (6 bases). V lost 2 bases and J lost 6, with 13 bases in between. Per germline, CDR1 SGHDN and CDR2 FVKESK. This CDR3 spans 15 amino acids.

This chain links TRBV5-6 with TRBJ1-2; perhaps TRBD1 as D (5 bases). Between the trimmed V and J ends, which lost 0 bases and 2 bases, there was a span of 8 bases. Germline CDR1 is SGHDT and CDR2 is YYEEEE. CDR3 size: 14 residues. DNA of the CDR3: TGTGCCAGCAGCTTGGTTCAGGGCAACTATGGCTACACCTTC. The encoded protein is CASSLVQGNYGYTF.

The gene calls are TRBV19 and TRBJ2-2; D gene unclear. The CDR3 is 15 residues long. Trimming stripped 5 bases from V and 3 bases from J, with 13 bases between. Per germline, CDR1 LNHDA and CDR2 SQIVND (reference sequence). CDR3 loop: CASSLRHDYTGELFF. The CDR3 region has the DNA TGTGCCAGTAGTCTTCGTCATGACTACACCGGGGAGCTGTTTTTT.

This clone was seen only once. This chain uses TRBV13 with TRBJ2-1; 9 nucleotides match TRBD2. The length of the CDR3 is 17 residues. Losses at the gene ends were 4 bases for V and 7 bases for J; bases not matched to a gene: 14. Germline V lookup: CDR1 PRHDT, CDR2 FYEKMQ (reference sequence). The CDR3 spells CASSSKSWREGLNEQFF. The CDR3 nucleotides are TGTGCCAGCAGCTCCAAGTCTTGGCGGGAGGGATTAAATGAGCAGTTCTTC.

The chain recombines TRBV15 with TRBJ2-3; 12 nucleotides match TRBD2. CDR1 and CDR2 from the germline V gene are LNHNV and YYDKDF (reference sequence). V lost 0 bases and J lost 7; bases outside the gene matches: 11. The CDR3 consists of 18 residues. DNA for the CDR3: TGTGCCACCAGCAGAGAGTTCCGACTAGCGGGAGAGGAAAATACGCAGTATTTT. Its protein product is CATSREFRLAGEENTQYF.

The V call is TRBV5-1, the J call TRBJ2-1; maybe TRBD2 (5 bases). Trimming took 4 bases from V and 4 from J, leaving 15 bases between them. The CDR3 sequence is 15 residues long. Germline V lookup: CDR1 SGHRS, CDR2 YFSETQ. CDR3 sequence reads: CASSIEGQTYNEQFF. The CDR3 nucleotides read TGCGCCAGCAGCATCGAGGGCCAAACTTACAATGAGCAGTTCTTC.

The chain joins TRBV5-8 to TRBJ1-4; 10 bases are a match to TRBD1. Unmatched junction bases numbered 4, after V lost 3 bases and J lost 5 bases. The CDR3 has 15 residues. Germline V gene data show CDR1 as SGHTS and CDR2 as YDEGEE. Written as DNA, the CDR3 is TGTGCCAGCAGCTCGCCGGGACAGGGGAATGAAAAACTGTTTTTT. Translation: CASSSPGQGNEKLFF.

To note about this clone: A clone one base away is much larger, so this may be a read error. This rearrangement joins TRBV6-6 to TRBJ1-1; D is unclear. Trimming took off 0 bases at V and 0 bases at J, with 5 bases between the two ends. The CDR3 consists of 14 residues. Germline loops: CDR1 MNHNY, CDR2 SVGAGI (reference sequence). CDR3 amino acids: CASSYSLMNTEAFF. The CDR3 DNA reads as TGTGCCAGCAGTTACTCTTTAATGAACACTGAAGCTTTCTTT.

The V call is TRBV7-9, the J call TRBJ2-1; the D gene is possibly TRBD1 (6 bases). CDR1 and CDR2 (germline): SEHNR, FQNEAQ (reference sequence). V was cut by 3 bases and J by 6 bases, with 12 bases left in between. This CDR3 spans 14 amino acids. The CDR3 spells CASSFPGETNEQFF. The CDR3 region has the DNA TGTGCCAGCAGCTTCCCAGGGGAGACCAATGAGCAGTTCTTC.

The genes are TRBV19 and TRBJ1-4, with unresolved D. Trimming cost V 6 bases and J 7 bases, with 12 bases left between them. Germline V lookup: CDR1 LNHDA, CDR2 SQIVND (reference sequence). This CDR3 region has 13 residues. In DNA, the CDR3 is TGTGCCAGTAGACCATCCACAGCTGAAAAACTGTTTTTT. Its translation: CASRPSTAEKLFF.

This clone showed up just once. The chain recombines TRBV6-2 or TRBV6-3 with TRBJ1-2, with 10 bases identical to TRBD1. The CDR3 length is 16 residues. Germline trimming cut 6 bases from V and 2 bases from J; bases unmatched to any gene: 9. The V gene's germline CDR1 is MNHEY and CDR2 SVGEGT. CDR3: CASSPPPGQGNYGYTF. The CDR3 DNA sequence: TGTGCCAGCAGCCCACCCCCGGGACAGGGGAACTATGGCTACACCTTC.

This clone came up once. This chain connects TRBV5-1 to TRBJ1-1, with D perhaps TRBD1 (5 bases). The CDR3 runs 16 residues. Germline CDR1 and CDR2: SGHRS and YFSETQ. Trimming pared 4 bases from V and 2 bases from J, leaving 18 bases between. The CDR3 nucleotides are TGCGCCAGCAGCCCCCAAGGTGGAGGGGTAAACACTGAAGCTTTCTTT. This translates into CASSPQGGGVNTEAFF. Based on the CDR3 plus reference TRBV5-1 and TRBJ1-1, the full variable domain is KAGVTQTPRYLIKTRGQQVTLSCSPISGHRSVSWYQQTPGQGLQFLFEYFSETQRNKGNFPGRFSGRQFSNSRSEMNVSTLELGDSALYLCASSPQGGGVNTEAFFGQGTRLTVV.